This TCR beta chain is from a study of T cells in Graves' hyperthyroidism and ophthalmopathy. Study-wide results and limits: Stable hyperthyroidism was separated from ophthalmopathy by a model based on 13 V-J features.

There were TCR beta CDR3 regions amplified from RNA transcripts. The HTBI primer set served for first-round RT-PCR of the TCR CDR3. From the multiplex PCR reads, TCRdb called clonotypes with MiXCR, one entry per CDR3 protein. The data hold approximately 400,000 distinct CDR3 sequences, with around 20% observed a single time. This clonotype was counted ten times or more. The antigen remains undetermined. V shed 5 bases and J 1 base; nucleotides not matched to a gene: 9. The CDR3 is 16 residues long. The germline V gene encodes CDR1 SEHNR and CDR2 FQNEAQ (reference sequence). The chain joins TRBV7-9 to TRBJ2-3, with TRBD1 identical over 7 bases. This receptor was identified in a man younger than 35 with Graves' ophthalmopathy. The sequencing input was blood. DNA of the CDR3: TGTGCCAGCAGCCCTACAGGGGCAGGTCGCACAGATACGCAGTATTTT. Protein sequence: CASSPTGAGRTDTQYF. The full variable domain, rest sourced from reference TRBV7-9 and TRBJ2-3, is DTGVSQNPRHKITKRGQNVTFRCDPISEHNRLYWYRQTLGQGPEFLTYFQNEAQLEKSRLLSDRFSAERPKGSFSTLEIQRTEQGDSAMYLCASSPTGAGRTDTQYFGPGTRLTVL.